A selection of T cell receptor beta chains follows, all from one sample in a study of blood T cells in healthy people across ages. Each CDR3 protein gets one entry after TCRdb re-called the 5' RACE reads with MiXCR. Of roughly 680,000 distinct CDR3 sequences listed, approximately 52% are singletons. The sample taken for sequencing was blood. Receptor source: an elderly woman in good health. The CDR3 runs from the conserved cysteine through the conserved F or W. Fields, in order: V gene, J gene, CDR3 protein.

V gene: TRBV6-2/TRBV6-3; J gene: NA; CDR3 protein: CASSYSGRDMSLEQYF
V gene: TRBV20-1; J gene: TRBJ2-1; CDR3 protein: CSARPHHLYNEQFF
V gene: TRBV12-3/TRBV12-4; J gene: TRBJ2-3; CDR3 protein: CASSFSAPDTQYF
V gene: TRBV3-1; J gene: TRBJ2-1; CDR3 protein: CASSQVASGSLEQFF
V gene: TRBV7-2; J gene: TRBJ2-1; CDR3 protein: CASSHGTSLGEQFF
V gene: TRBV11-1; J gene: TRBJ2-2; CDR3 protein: CASRATGGSTGELFF
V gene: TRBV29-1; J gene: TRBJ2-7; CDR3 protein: CSVETGTSYEQYF
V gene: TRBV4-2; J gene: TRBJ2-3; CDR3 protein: CASSQDPLATQYF
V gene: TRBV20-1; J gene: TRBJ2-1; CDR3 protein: CSARDPGTSGINEQFF
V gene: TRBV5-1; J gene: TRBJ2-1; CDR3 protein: CAGSLGTVNEQFF
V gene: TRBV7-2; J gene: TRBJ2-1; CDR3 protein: CASSFREATSSYNEQFF
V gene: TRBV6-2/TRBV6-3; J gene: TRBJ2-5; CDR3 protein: CAGSYSPGLARKTQYF
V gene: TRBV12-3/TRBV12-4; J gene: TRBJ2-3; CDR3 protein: CASSSQGPFPTDTQYF
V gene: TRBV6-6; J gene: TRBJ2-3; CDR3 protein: CASSFSGGLTDTQYF
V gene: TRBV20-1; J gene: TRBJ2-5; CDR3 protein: CSAGGQGRSSGETQYF
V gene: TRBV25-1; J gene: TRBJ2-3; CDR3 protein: CASRRGPDTQYF
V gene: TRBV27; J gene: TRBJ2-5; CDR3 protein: CASSWGLAGYERYF
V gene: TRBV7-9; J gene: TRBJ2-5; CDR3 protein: CASSPSGTSYNEQYF
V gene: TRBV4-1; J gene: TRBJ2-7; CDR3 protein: CASSQVGIGTGAREQYF
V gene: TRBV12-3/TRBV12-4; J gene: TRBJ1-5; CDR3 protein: CASRTGSISQPQHF
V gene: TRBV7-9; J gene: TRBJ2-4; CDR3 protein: CASSLRDRNIQYF
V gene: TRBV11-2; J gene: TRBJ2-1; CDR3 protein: CASSRIPGHPMNEQFF
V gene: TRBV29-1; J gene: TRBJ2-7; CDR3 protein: CSVDLVYEQYF
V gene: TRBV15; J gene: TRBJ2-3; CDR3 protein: CATSRSFGATDTQYF
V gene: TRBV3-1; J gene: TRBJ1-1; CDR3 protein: CASSLGVASTEAFF
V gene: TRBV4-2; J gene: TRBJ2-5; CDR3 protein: CASSQGGSGETQYF
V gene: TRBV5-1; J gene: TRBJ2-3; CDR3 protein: CASRMATDTQYF
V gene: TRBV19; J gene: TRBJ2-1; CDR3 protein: CASKFFGTPNEQFF
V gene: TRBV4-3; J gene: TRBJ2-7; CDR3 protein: CASSQGMGQGIYEQYF
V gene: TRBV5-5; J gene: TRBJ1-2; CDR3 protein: CASTTEDRVLHGYTF
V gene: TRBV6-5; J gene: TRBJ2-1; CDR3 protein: CASSYWGEQFF
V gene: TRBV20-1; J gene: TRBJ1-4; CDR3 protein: CSVWLGNEKLFF
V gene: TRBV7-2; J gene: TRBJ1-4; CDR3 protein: CASSLGITGEGEKLFF
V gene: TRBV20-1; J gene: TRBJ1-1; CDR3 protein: CSARGPTGVGTEAFF
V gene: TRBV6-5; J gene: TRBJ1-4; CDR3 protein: CASSDSRGYEKLFF
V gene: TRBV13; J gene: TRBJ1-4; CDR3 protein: CASSSPSGNEKLFF
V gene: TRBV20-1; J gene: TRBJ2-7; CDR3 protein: CSARDRREYEQYF
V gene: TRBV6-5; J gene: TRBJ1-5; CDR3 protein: CASSSTIGNQPQHF
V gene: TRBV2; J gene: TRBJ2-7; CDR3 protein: CASKGTSYEQYF
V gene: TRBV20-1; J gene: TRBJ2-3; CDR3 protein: CSAPPVLSADTQYF
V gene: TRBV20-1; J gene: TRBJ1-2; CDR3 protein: CRPPDVDYGYTF
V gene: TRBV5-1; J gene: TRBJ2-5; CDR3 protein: CASSSRLAGDQETQYF
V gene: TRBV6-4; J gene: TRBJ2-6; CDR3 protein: CASSGTPGANVLTF
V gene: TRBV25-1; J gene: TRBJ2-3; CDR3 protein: CASSEFTYTRTDTQYF
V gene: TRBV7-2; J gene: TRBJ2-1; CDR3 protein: CASSPYIAQLVNEQFF
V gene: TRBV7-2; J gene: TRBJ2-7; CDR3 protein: CASSFQQGHVQYF
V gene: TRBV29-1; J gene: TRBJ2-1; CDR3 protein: CSVEESTARDNEQFF
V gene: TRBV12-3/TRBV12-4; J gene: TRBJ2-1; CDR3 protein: CASSLTGGLGEQFF
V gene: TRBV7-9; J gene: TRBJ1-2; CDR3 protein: CASSPPFPGQYGYTF
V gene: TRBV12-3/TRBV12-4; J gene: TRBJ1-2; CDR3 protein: CASSSTGEGYTF
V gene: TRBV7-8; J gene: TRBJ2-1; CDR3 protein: CASSAIADSSYNEQFF
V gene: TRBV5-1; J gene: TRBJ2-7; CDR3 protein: CASSWPSKGLYEQYF
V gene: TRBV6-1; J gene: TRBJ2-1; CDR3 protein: CASSVGTYNSYNEQFF
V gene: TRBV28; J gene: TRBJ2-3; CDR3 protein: CASSQLGPTDTQYF
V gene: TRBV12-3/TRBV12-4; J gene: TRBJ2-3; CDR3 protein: CASSGLAGLTDTQYF